Following are 30 T cell receptor beta chains from one sample sequenced in a study of cytomegalovirus exposure and HLA in healthy donors. In the PCR, 60 Vbeta and 13 Jbeta primers were used. Clones were read by immunoSEQ multiplex PCR, and TCRdb kept only the in-frame ones, dropping some. This table lists 95,000 to 150,000 clones. Sequencing used PBMCs. The receptor set was obtained from a man aged 18 to 29 in good health and CMV-seronegative.

The genes are TRBV19 and TRBJ1-5, with D possibly matching TRBD1 (5 bases). Trimming took 10 bases from V and 4 from J, leaving 20 bases between them. The CDR3 spans 15 residues. Looked up from germline, CDR1 is LNHDA and CDR2 is SQIVND (reference sequence). The CDR3 DNA follows: TGTGCCACCATGGCCTGGGACTCTTTAAATCAGCCCCAGCATTTT. This codes for CATMAWDSLNQPQHF.

The chain is built from TRBV6-1 and TRBJ1-1; D might be TRBD1 (6 bases). V was cut by 2 bases and J by 5 bases, with 15 bases left in between. Germline CDR1 is MNHNS and CDR2 is SASEGT. There are 15 residues in the CDR3. CDR3 in DNA: TGTGCCAGCAGTGAACTGCGGGGGGCGAGGACTGAAGCTTTCTTT. It yields the protein CASSELRGARTEAFF.

The rearrangement links TRBV7-9 to TRBJ2-1; TRBD2 aligns across 11 bases. V trimming: 4 bases; J trimming: 2 bases; junction bases outside the gene matches: 7. Germline CDR1 reads SEHNR; CDR2 reads FQNEAQ (reference sequence). The CDR3 has 17 amino acids. In DNA, the CDR3 is TGTGCCAGCAGCTCAATAGCGGGAGGGCCGGCCTACAATGAGCAGTTCTTC. Protein: CASSSIAGGPAYNEQFF. The full variable domain, its missing parts supplied by reference TRBV7-9 and TRBJ2-1, is DTGVSQNPRHKITKRGQNVTFRCDPISEHNRLYWYRQTLGQGPEFLTYFQNEAQLEKSRLLSDRFSAERPKGSFSTLEIQRTEQGDSAMYLCASSSIAGGPAYNEQFFGPGTRLTVL.

J is TRBJ2-1 and V is TRBV7-8; 16 positions match TRBD2. With V trimmed by 1 base and J by 6 bases, 9 bases remained unmatched. The CDR3 runs to 19 residues. CDR1 and CDR2 from the germline V gene are SGHVS and FQNEAQ. The DNA for the CDR3 is TGTGCCAGCAGCTTAGTGATTAAGGGGACTAGCGGGAGGGCCAATGAGCAGTTCTTC. Protein: CASSLVIKGTSGRANEQFF.

The V call is TRBV5-1, the J call TRBJ2-5; D might be TRBD2 (6 bases). This CDR3 is built from 16 residues. Trimming stripped 0 bases from V and 1 base from J, with 13 bases between. Germline-derived CDR1 and CDR2 are SGHRS and YFSETQ. The chain's CDR3 is CASSLGFPSVQETQYF. Written as DNA, the CDR3 is TGCGCCAGCAGCTTGGGGTTTCCTAGCGTCCAAGAGACCCAGTACTTC.

This chain connects TRBV9 to TRBJ1-6; D is undetermined. Trimming cost V 4 bases and J 7 bases, with 9 bases left between them. Per the germline V gene, CDR1 is SGDLS and CDR2 is YYNGEE. The CDR3 loop spans 13 amino acids. The CDR3 nucleotides are TGTGCCAGCAGCCCCGACGGGAATTCACCCCTCCACTTT. As protein: CASSPDGNSPLHF.

This chain links TRBV7-9 with TRBJ1-1; maybe TRBD1 (5 bases). The CDR3 runs to 14 residues. V lost 5 bases and J 3 bases, leaving 13 bases between the germline ends. Germline CDR1 and CDR2: SEHNR and FQNEAQ (reference sequence). The CDR3, as DNA: TGTGCCAGCAGCCTGTGGGGAGGGGACACTGAAGCTTTCTTT. Protein sequence: CASSLWGGDTEAFF.

The J gene is TRBJ2-1, the V gene TRBV4-1, with TRBD2 identical over 13 bases. Per the germline V gene, CDR1 is MGHRA and CDR2 is YSYEKL. With V trimmed by 4 bases and J by 5 bases, 2 bases remained unmatched. The CDR3 runs 15 residues. The CDR3 nucleotides are TGCGCCAGCAGCCGACTAGCGGGAGGTAACAATGAGCAGTTCTTC. It encodes CASSRLAGGNNEQFF.

This chain uses TRBV5-6 with TRBJ1-5; 8 bases line up with TRBD1. V shed 4 bases and J 5 bases; nucleotides not matched to a gene: 5. In germline, CDR1 is SGHDT, CDR2 YYEEEE. The CDR3 length is 14 residues. The chain's CDR3 is CASSLTGADQPQHF. CDR3 in DNA: TGTGCCAGCAGCCTGACAGGGGCGGATCAGCCCCAGCATTTT.

The chain has TRBV30 and TRBJ1-1; perhaps TRBD1 as D (6 bases). Germline values: CDR1 GTSNPN, CDR2 SVGIG (reference sequence). The CDR3 runs 12 residues. Trimming took off 3 bases at V and 6 bases at J, with 11 bases between the two ends. CDR3 region: CAWRRGGAEAFF. CDR3 nucleotide sequence: TGTGCCTGGAGGCGAGGGGGTGCTGAAGCTTTCTTT.

The chain recombines TRBV6-5 with TRBJ1-1; D is possibly TRBD1 (6 bases). Looked up from germline, CDR1 is MNHEY and CDR2 is SVGAGI. V was cut by 6 bases and J by 8 bases, with 13 bases left in between. CDR3 length: 12 residues. The CDR3 is CASRVGTREAFF. In nucleotides, the CDR3 is TGTGCCAGCAGGGTAGGGACAAGGGAAGCTTTCTTT.

The chain carries TRBV28 and TRBJ2-7; no definite D call. The CDR3 runs 12 residues. V gave up 5 bases and J gave up 2 bases, with 7 bases separating them. In germline, CDR1 is MDHEN, CDR2 SYDVKM. As DNA, the CDR3 is TGTGCCAGCAGTGACACTGCCTACGAGCAGTACTTC. This encodes CASSDTAYEQYF.

The chain couples TRBV5-6 to TRBJ2-5; the match to TRBD1 covers 7 bases. This CDR3 region has 14 residues. Germline trimming cut 0 bases from V and 5 bases from J; bases unmatched to any gene: 4. The germline gives CDR1 SGHDT, CDR2 YYEEEE. CDR3 loop: CASSLVGGGETQYF. In DNA form, the CDR3 reads TGTGCCAGCAGCTTGGTAGGGGGCGGGGAGACCCAGTACTTC.

About this clone: Other DNA variants within this sample encode the same CDR3. V and J are TRBV27 and TRBJ1-1, with a tentative D call TRBD1 (5 bases). V lost 8 bases to trimming and J lost 1 base, with 8 bases between them. The germline gives CDR1 MNHEY, CDR2 SMNVEV (reference sequence). This CDR3 comprises 12 residues. The CDR3 bases are TGTGCCAGCTCTAGGGGGAACACTGAAGCTTTCTTT. This codes for CASSRGNTEAFF.

The V gene is TRBV4-2, the J gene TRBJ2-5, with TRBD1 matching 8 bases. Germline V gene sequence: CDR1 LGHNA, CDR2 YNFKEQ. Trimming cost V 4 bases and J 2 bases; bases outside gene matches: 6. The CDR3 spans 15 residues. The CDR3 region is CASSPTGTGQETQYF. CDR3 in DNA: TGTGCCAGCAGCCCGACCGGGACAGGTCAAGAGACCCAGTACTTC.

V and J are TRBV25-1 and TRBJ2-7, with D perhaps TRBD1 (6 bases). Per germline, CDR1 MGHDK and CDR2 SYGVNS. The V end was cut by 3 bases, the J end by 4 bases, with 10 bases between. The CDR3 totals 13 residues. CDR3 amino acids: CASSEGRGYEQYF. The CDR3 DNA follows: TGTGCCAGCAGTGAGGGCAGGGGATACGAGCAGTACTTC.

The CDR3 reads CASRMTGGPYGYTF. The CDR3, as DNA: TGTGCCAGCAGAATGACAGGGGGACCATATGGCTACACCTTC. The chain is built from TRBV2 and TRBJ1-2, with 9 bases identical to TRBD1. The CDR3 extends over 14 amino acids. V was clipped by 6 bases and J by 5 bases; unmatched bases: 7. Germline-derived CDR1 and CDR2 are SNHLY and FYNNEI.

This rearrangement joins TRBV9 to TRBJ2-1, with 8 bases aligning to TRBD2. V shed 3 bases, J shed 4 bases, and the junction held 6 bases outside the gene matches. The CDR3 spans 15 residues. CDR1 SGDLS and CDR2 YYNGEE come from the germline V gene. The CDR3 reads CASSATGGRYNEQFF. CDR3 nucleotide sequence: TGTGCCAGCAGCGCAACGGGGGGGCGGTACAATGAGCAGTTCTTC.

This chain uses TRBV9 with TRBJ2-1, with 7 bases lining up with TRBD1. The CDR3 has 17 amino acids. The V gene end was trimmed by 0 bases and the J gene end by 1 base; junction bases not matched to a gene: 7. Germline loops: CDR1 SGDLS, CDR2 YYNGEE. The DNA of the CDR3 is TGTGCCAGCAGCGTAGGTCAAGGGGGCGAGTCCTACAATGAGCAGTTCTTC. Its translation is CASSVGQGGESYNEQFF.

Regarding this clone: Other DNA variants within this sample encode the same CDR3. This sequence joins TRBV6-5 and TRBJ1-1; D is undetermined. CDR1 is MNHEY, CDR2 SVGAGI, per germline. The CDR3 covers 14 residues. Trimming cost V 7 bases and J 8 bases, with 20 bases left between them. The CDR3 coding sequence is TGTGCCAGCACCCCAGGCCTACCTAACGCCGAAGCTTTCTTT. It encodes CASTPGLPNAEAFF.

The rearrangement links TRBV15 to TRBJ2-1; 7 bases align to TRBD2. This CDR3 has 16 residues. Germline CDR1 is LNHNV and CDR2 is YYDKDF (reference sequence). V lost 0 bases and J lost 8; bases outside the gene matches: 10. The CDR3 region is CATSRDRASRGDEQFF. The CDR3 nucleotides are TGTGCCACCAGCAGAGATAGGGCTTCCCGGGGGGATGAGCAGTTCTTC.

The chain has TRBV4-1 and TRBJ2-4; 10 bases align to TRBD1. Germline V gives CDR1 MGHRA, CDR2 YSYEKL. J lost 8 bases, V lost 4 bases, and 5 bases had no gene match. The CDR3 sequence is 14 residues long. CDR3 nucleotides: TGCGCCAGCAGCCCCCGACAGGGGGCAGACATTCAGTACTTC. It yields the protein CASSPRQGADIQYF.

The chain joins TRBV6-6 to TRBJ1-3; the match to TRBD1 covers 9 bases. Per germline, CDR1 MNHNY and CDR2 SVGAGI (reference sequence). The CDR3 totals 15 residues. V trimming: 7 bases; J trimming: 0 bases; junction bases outside the gene matches: 4. CDR3 coding DNA: TGTGCCAGCACACCGGGACAGGGCTCTGGAAACACCATATATTTT. It encodes CASTPGQGSGNTIYF.

The chain carries TRBV10-2 and TRBJ1-5; D not certain. Trimming stripped 1 base from V and 6 bases from J, with 4 bases between. Germline lookup yields CDR1 WSHSY and CDR2 SAAADI. The CDR3 contains 12 residues. As DNA, the CDR3 is TGCGCCAGCAGTGAGTTAGCTCAGCCCCAGCATTTT. It yields the protein CASSELAQPQHF.

The genes are TRBV5-5 and TRBJ2-6; 7 positions match TRBD1. Trimming at V came to 7 bases and at J to 8 bases, leaving 9 bases not matched to a gene. Germline V gene lookup returns CDR1 SGHKS and CDR2 YYEKEE (reference sequence). The CDR3 is 14 amino acids. The CDR3 bases are TGTGCCAGCCGACTGGGACAGATCTCCAACGTCCTGACTTTC. It encodes CASRLGQISNVLTF.

The CDR3 sequence: CASSPDTGVAGELFF. In DNA, the CDR3 is TGTGCCAGCAGCCCGGATACAGGGGTTGCCGGGGAGCTGTTTTTT. The genes are TRBV5-4 and TRBJ2-2; the match to TRBD1 covers 7 bases. Trimming cost V 4 bases and J 6 bases; bases outside gene matches: 9. Germline V gene data show CDR1 as SGHNT and CDR2 as YYREEE (reference sequence). The CDR3 extends over 15 amino acids.

The chain uses TRBV2 and TRBJ2-2; D is perhaps TRBD2 (5 bases). The germline gives CDR1 SNHLY, CDR2 FYNNEI. The V end lost 6 bases, the J end lost 4 bases, and 9 bases lay between the germline ends. This CDR3 has 13 amino acids. This chain's CDR3 is CASSPEGTGELFF. The CDR3, as DNA: TGTGCCAGCAGCCCCGAGGGCACCGGGGAGCTGTTTTTT.

CDR3 residues: CASSPSGTSGLTEAFF. The CDR3 DNA is TGTGCCAGCAGCCCTTCCGGGACAAGTGGATTAACTGAAGCTTTCTTT. The V and J genes are TRBV7-9 and TRBJ1-1, with a weak D call TRBD1 (6 bases). Trimming took off 5 bases at V and 5 bases at J, with 21 bases between the two ends. The CDR3 spans 16 residues. Germline assignment: CDR1 SEHNR and CDR2 FQNEAQ (reference sequence).

The CDR3 spells CASSLRGGTDTEAFF. DNA for the CDR3: TGCGCCAGCAGCTTAAGGGGGGGGACTGACACTGAAGCTTTCTTT. The gene calls are TRBV4-1 and TRBJ1-1; D is possibly TRBD1 (6 bases). Looked up from germline, CDR1 is MGHRA and CDR2 is YSYEKL. CDR3 length equals 15 residues. The germline V and J ends were trimmed by 5 bases and 3 bases, with 16 bases remaining between them.

This chain uses TRBV2 with TRBJ2-7; 10 bases are a match to TRBD1. With 3 bases clipped from V and 1 base from J, the junction kept 3 bases outside the gene matches. The germline V gene encodes CDR1 SNHLY and CDR2 FYNNEI. This CDR3 spans 15 amino acids. Written as DNA, the CDR3 is TGTGCCAGCAGTGAGTGGACAGGGGGTTCCTACGAGCAGTACTTC. Translation: CASSEWTGGSYEQYF.